The present T cell receptor beta chain was sequenced within a study of CD8 T cells in ankylosing spondylitis. For TCR beta, libraries came from quantitative 5'-RACE with molecular barcodes. Using its own MiXCR run on the 5' RACE reads, TCRdb lists one record per CDR3 protein. Here the sample spans a few hundred thousand distinct CDR3 sequences, 20% to 25% being singletons. Study outcomes and limitations: A TCR beta motif of under ten highly homologous variants appeared characteristic of ankylosing spondylitis blood. Clones linked to disease, bearing a CD8+ phenotype, were relatively rare in peripheral blood. In reactive arthritis synovial fluid and blood, some motif variants had been reported before.

This clonotype was counted only a few times. Its target is unknown. From germline, CDR1 is DFQATT and CDR2 SNEGSKA (reference sequence). V lost 1 base and J 4 bases, leaving 13 bases between the germline ends. The CDR3 is 14 amino acids. The receptor's source is a male donor with ankylosing spondylitis. The sample was blood, either unsorted or a sorted T cell fraction (not recorded which). The rearrangement links TRBV20-1 to TRBJ2-5; TRBD2 might be the D (6 bases). Here the CDR3 reads CSARGGRQGETQYF. CDR3 nucleotides: TGCAGTGCTAGAGGGGGGAGGCAGGGAGAGACCCAGTACTTC.